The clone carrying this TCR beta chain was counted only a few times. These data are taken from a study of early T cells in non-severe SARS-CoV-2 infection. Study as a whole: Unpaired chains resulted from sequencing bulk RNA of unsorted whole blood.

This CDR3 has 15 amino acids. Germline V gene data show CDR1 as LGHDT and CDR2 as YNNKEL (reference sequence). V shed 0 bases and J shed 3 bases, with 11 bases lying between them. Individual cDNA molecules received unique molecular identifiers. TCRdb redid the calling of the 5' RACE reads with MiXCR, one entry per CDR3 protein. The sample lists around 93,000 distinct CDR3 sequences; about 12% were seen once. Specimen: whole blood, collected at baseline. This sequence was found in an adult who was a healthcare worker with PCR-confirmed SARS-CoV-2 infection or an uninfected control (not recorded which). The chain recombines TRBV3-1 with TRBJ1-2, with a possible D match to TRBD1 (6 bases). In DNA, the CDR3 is TGTGCCAGCAGCCAAGATCCGACAGGATACTATGGCTACACCTTC. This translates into CASSQDPTGYYGYTF.